This T cell receptor (beta chain) stems from a study of blood T cell repertoires in COVID-19. Study information: T cells, B-cell-depleted T cells, or PBMCs supplied cDNA or gDNA.

This CDR3 is 15 amino acids long. V was clipped by 6 bases and J by 3 bases; unmatched bases: 5. Looked up from germline, CDR1 is MNHEY and CDR2 is SVGAGI. This clone was seen once. Everyone who took part was roughly 18 to 89 years old, and they came from roughly 25 US areas. Categorization into cohorts depended on clinical history that participants reported. As originally analysed: Counts of nucleated cells, estimated from reference gene primer amplification, were obtained. The method was immunoSEQ multiplex PCR; TCRdb's version includes in-frame clones alone and lacks a portion of them. From that table come the V and J calls and clone size; the DNA was used to work out D and trimming. This sample has hundreds of thousands of clones; around 85% occur once, and the top ten carry 2% to 3%.

The source material was PBMCs or T cells enriched from blood (not recorded which). The J gene is TRBJ1-5, the V gene TRBV6-5; TRBD1 matches 10 bases. This receptor was taken from a woman aged 50 to 60 who had recovered from COVID-19. The CDR3 DNA sequence: TGTGCCAGCAGAGGGACAGGGGTCAACAATCAGCCCCAGCATTTT. Translated, it gives CASRGTGVNNQPQHF.